The text below deals with one TCR beta chain. The source of the sample is a study of blood T cell repertoires in COVID-19. Study summary: Spain, Italy and the United States supplied samples that represented acute and convalescent COVID-19. The cDNA or gDNA used as material had been derived from T cells, B-cell-depleted T cells, or PBMCs.

Authors' data handling: Amplification with reference gene primers provided the estimates of nucleated cell counts. This table comes from immunoSEQ multiplex PCR, and its TCRdb copy is limited to in-frame clones, with some not included. V, J and clone size are taken as reported in that table, and D and trimming were inferred from the DNA itself. Here the sample spans more than 75,000 clones, around 80% being singletons. This CDR3 is built from 14 residues. Germline V CDR1 and CDR2: SNHLY, FYNNEI. Trimming removed 4 bases from V and 4 bases from J; junction bases left unmatched: 3. This chain connects TRBV2 to TRBJ2-1; 8 bases are shared with TRBD2. Sequencing input: peripheral blood. This TCR came from a human donor in a cohort sampled during active COVID-19. CDR3: CASSGLANYNEQFF. CDR3 DNA sequence: TGTGCCAGCAGTGGACTAGCGAATTACAATGAGCAGTTCTTC.